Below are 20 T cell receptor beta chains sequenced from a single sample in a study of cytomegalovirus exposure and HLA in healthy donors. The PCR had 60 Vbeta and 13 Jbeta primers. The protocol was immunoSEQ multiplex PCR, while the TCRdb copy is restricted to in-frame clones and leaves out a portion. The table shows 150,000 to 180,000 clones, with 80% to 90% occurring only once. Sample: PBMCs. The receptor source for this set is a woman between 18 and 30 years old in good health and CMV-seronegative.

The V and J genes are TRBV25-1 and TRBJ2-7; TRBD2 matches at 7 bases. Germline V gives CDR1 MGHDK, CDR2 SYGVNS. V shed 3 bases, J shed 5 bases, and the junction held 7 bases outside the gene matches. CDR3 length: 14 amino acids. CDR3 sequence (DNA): TGTGCCAGCAGTGAGGGACTAAATTACCACGAGCAGTACTTC. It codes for CASSEGLNYHEQYF.

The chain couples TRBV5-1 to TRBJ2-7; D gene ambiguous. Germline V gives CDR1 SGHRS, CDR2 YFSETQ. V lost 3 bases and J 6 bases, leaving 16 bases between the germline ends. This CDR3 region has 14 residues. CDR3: CASSSSPPALEQYF. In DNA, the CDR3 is TGCGCCAGCAGCTCAAGCCCCCCCGCCCTCGAGCAGTACTTC.

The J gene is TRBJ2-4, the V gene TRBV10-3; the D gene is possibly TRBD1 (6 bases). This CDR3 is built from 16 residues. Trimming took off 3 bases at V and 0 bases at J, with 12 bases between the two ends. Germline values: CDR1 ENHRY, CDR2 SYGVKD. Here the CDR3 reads CAISETGMLAKNIQYF. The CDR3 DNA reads TGTGCCATCAGTGAAACAGGGATGTTAGCCAAAAACATTCAGTACTTC.

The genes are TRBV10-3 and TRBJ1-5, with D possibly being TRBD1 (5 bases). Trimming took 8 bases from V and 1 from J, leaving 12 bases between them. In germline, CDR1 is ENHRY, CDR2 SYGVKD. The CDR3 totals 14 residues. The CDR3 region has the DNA TGTGCCATCCAGCCGGGGGGGAGCAATCAGCCCCAGCATTTT. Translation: CAIQPGGSNQPQHF.

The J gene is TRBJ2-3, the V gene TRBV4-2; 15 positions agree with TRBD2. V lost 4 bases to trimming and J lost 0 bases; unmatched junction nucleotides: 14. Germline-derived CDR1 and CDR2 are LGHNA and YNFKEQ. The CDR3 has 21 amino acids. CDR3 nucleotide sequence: TGTGCCAGCAGCCTTGGGACTAGCGGGAGGCTCCCCCTCTCTAGCACAGATACGCAGTATTTT. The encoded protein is CASSLGTSGRLPLSSTDTQYF.

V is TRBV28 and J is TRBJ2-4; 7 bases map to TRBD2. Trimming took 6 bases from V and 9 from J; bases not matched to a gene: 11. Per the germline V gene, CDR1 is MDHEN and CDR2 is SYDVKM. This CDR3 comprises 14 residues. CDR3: CASSSFNGGSIQYF. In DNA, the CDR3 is TGTGCCAGCAGCAGTTTCAACGGGGGGAGCATTCAGTACTTC. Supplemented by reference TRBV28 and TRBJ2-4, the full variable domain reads DVKVTQSSRYLVKRTGEKVFLECVQDMDHENMFWYRQDPGLGLRLIYFSYDVKMKEKGDIPEGYSVSREKKERFSLILESASTNQTSMYLCASSSFNGGSIQYFGAGTRLSVL.

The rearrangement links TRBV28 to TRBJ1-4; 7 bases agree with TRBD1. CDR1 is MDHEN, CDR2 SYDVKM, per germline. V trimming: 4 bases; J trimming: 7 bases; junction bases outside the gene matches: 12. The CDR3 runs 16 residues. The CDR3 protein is CASSSPGPGQTEKLFF. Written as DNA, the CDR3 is TGTGCCAGCAGTTCCCCTGGGCCGGGACAGACTGAAAAACTGTTTTTT.

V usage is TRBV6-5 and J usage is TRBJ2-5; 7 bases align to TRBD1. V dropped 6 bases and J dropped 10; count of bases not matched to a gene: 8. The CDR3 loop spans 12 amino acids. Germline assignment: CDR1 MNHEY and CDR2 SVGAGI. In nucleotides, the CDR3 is TGTGCCAGCAGCTTAGACAGGGTACACCAGTACTTC. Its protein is CASSLDRVHQYF.

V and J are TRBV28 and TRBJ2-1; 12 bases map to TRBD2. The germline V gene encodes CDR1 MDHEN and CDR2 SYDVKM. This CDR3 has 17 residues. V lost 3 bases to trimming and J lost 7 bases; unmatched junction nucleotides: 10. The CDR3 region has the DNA TGTGCCAGCAGTTTTAGCACCCTACTAGCGGGGGGAAATGAGCAGTTCTTC. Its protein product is CASSFSTLLAGGNEQFF.

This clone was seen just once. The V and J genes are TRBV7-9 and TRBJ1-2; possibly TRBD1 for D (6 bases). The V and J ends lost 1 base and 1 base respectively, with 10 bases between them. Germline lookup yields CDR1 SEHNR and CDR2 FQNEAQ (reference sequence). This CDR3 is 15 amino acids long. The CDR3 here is CASSLGTERNYGYTF. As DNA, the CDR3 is TGTGCCAGCAGCTTAGGGACAGAACGTAACTATGGCTACACCTTC.

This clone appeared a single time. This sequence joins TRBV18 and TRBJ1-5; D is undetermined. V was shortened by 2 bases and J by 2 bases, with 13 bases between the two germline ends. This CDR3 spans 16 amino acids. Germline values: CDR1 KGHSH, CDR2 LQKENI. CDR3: CASSPRRESGNQPQHF. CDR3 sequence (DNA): TGTGCCAGCTCACCAAGAAGGGAGAGTGGCAATCAGCCCCAGCATTTT.

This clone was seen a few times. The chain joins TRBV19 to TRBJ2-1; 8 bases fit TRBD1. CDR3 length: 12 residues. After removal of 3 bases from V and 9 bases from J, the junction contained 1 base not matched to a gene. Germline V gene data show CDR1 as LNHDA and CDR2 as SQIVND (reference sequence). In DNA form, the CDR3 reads TGTGCCAGTAGTATGGGGACAGGTGAGCAGTTCTTC. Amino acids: CASSMGTGEQFF.

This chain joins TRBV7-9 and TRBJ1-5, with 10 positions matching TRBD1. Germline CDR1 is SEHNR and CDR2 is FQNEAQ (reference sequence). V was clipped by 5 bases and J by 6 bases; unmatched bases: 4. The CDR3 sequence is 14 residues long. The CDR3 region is CASSKDRGIQPQHF. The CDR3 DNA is TGTGCCAGCAGCAAGGACAGGGGGATTCAGCCCCAGCATTTT.

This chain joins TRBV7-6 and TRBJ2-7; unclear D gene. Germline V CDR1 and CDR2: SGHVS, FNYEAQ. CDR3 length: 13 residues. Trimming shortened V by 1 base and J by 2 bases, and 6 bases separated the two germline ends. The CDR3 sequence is CASSLGSTYEQYF. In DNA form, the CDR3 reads TGTGCCAGCAGCTTAGGTAGTACCTACGAGCAGTACTTC.

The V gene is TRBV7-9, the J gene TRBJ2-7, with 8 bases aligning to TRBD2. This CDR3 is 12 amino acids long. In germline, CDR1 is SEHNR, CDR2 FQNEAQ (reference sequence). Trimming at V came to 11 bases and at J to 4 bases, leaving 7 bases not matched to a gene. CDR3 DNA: TGTGCCGGTGGGACTAGGCTTTACGAGCAGTACTTC. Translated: CAGGTRLYEQYF.

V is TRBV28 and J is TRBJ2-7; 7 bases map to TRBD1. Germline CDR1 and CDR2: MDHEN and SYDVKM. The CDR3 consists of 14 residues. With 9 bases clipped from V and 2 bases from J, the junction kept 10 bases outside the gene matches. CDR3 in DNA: TGTGCCAGTCGGGCCTTCGACAGGGCCTACGAGCAGTACTTC. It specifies CASRAFDRAYEQYF. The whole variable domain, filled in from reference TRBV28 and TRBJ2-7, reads DVKVTQSSRYLVKRTGEKVFLECVQDMDHENMFWYRQDPGLGLRLIYFSYDVKMKEKGDIPEGYSVSREKKERFSLILESASTNQTSMYLCASRAFDRAYEQYFGPGTRLTVT.

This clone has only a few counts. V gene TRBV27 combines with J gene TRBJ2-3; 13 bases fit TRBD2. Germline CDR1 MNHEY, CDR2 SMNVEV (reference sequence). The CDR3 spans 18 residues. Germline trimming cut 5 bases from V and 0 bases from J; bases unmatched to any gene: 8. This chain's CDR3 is CASSRGLAGAPSTDTQYF. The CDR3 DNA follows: TGTGCCAGCAGTCGTGGACTAGCGGGGGCCCCTAGCACAGATACGCAGTATTTT.

The chain's CDR3 is CASSFLRTGELFF. CDR3 DNA sequence: TGTGCCAGCAGCTTTCTTCGGACCGGGGAGCTGTTTTTT. V gene TRBV7-9 combines with J gene TRBJ2-2; D gene ambiguous. Germline CDR1 SEHNR, CDR2 FQNEAQ (reference sequence). The CDR3 has 13 amino acids. V shed 3 bases and J shed 5 bases, with 7 bases lying between them.

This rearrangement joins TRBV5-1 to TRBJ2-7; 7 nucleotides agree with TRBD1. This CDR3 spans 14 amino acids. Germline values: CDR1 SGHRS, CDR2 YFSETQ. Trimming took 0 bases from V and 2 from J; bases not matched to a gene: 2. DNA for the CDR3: TGCGCCAGCAGCTTGGCAGGGGGAACCTACGAGCAGTACTTC. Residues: CASSLAGGTYEQYF. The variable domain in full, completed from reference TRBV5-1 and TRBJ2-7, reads KAGVTQTPRYLIKTRGQQVTLSCSPISGHRSVSWYQQTPGQGLQFLFEYFSETQRNKGNFPGRFSGRQFSNSRSEMNVSTLELGDSALYLCASSLAGGTYEQYFGPGTRLTVT.

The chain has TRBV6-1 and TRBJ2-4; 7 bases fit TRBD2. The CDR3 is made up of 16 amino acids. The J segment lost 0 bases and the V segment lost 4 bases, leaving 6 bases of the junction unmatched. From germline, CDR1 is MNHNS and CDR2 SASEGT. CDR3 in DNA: TGTGCCAGCAGTGTTCGGGGGGTCCTAGCCAAAAACATTCAGTACTTC. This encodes CASSVRGVLAKNIQYF.